This TCR beta chain was documented in a study of cytomegalovirus exposure and HLA in healthy donors. Study-wide results and limits: Most TCR sequences proved rare, with some public TCRs found in many donors. Previous analysis showed most TCR beta V segments were productive about 90% or about 30% of the time.

This clone has only one observation. The antigen remains unidentified. V lost 1 base and J lost 2; bases outside the gene matches: 3. CDR3 length: 15 residues. Germline V gene data show CDR1 as SGHTA and CDR2 as FQGNSA. Vbeta (60) and Jbeta (13) primers were used in the PCR. The authors' processing: A later analysis counted 65 million to 95 million unique TCR beta chains, some 11 million shared. TCRdb's table, derived via immunoSEQ multiplex PCR, lists solely in-frame clones and lacks some. That table gives V, J and clone size, and the DNA gave D and trimming. The sample lists some 65,000 clones; approximately 72% were seen once.

Sequencing was done on a sample of PBMCs. The TCR originated in a woman in her 30s in good health and CMV-seronegative. The V call is TRBV7-2, the J call TRBJ2-5; TRBD2 matches 8 bases. This chain's CDR3 is CASSLVAGRQETQYF. The CDR3 bases are TGTGCCAGCAGCTTAGTAGCGGGGAGACAAGAGACCCAGTACTTC.